This TCR beta chain was observed in a study of blood T cell repertoires in COVID-19. The study counted Cohort 3 donors as recovered given two negative PCRs, clearance, or symptom resolution. In the study's own analysis: Reference gene primer amplification yielded estimated nucleated cell counts. Profiling relied on immunoSEQ multiplex PCR, and the TCRdb table lists in-frame clones only, not all of them. V and J calls and clone size come straight from that table; D and trimming were deduced from the DNA. The data show 330,000 or so clones, with roughly 87% seen just once and almost 3% held by the top ten. Germline V lookup: CDR1 SGHTA, CDR2 FQGTGA. This CDR3 spans 13 amino acids. The ends lost 4 bases at V and 1 base at J; junction bases unmatched: 0.

The sequenced sample consisted of PBMCs or T cells enriched from blood (not recorded which). The rearrangement links TRBV7-3 to TRBJ1-1; 7 positions match TRBD1. This TCR was recovered from a woman in her thirties who had recovered from COVID-19. CDR3 amino acids: CASSSGGNTEAFF. In DNA, the CDR3 is TGTGCCAGCAGCTCAGGGGGGAACACTGAAGCTTTCTTT. Supplemented by reference TRBV7-3 and TRBJ1-1, the full variable domain reads GAGVSQTPSNKVTEKGKYVELRCDPISGHTALYWYRQSLGQGPEFLIYFQGTGAADDSGLPNDRFFAVRPEGSVSTLKIQRTERGDSAVYLCASSSGGNTEAFFGQGTRLTVV.